This record concerns one T cell receptor (beta chain) sequence. Its antigen is unidentified. This specimen comes from a study of T cells expressing NK-cell markers. Looking at the study overall: Sequencing of TCR beta repertoires drew on sorted CD3+CD56+NKG2C+, CD3+CD56+NKG2C- and CD3+CD56-NKG2C+ T cells. Notes on the study in general: Researchers report these clonotypes also headed the CD3+CD56-NKG2C+ fraction in a few donors.

Germline V gene data show CDR1 as SGHTA and CDR2 as FQGNSA. This CDR3 region has 16 residues. TCR beta libraries carry UMIs added by 5'RACE template switching. From the 5' RACE reads, TCRdb lists one entry per CDR3 protein and no DNA. In all, the sample yields about 450,000 distinct CDR3 sequences. The clonotype originates from a woman between 18 and 69 years old in good health. Sequenced: blood T cells: a sorted CD56 or NKG2C T cell subset, CD4+ or CD8+ T cells, or bulk PBMC T cells (not recorded which). The J gene is TRBJ1-4, the V gene TRBV7-2; absent DNA, TCRdb's TRBD1 call cannot be checked. CDR3 amino acids: CASSLRDRGSAEKLFF.